A selection of T cell receptor beta chains follows, all from one sample in a study of regulatory and conventional T cells in RAG deficiency. Only in-frame clones appear in the TCRdb table, and some are missing; sequencing was by immunoSEQ multiplex PCR. The table includes around 22,000 clones, about 92% detected once. The same sample was also studied in work on regulatory T cells.

Sequencing was performed on CD4+ T cells sorted from blood. All receptors come from a human donor in good health. The CDR3 runs from the conserved cysteine through the conserved F or W. A D gene is named only where the DNA matches it firmly.

V	J	D	CDR3
TRBV19	TRBJ2-1	TRBD2	CASSIGLDPYNEQFF
TRBV30	TRBJ1-1	TRBD1	CAWGGQGFVTEAFF
TRBV30	TRBJ2-7	TRBD2	CAWSLAGVKYEQYF
TRBV5-1	TRBJ1-3	.	CASTTAPGNTIYF
TRBV5-1	TRBJ2-7	.	CASSPAEWRGYEQYF
TRBV10-1	TRBJ1-4	.	CASSEGSAGDEKLFF
TRBV5-1	TRBJ2-5	.	CASSFQETQYF
TRBV13	TRBJ1-1	.	CASSLQGGTFMNTEAFF
TRBV5-1	TRBJ1-1	.	CASSFGGEAFF
TRBV27	TRBJ2-5	.	CASSLRSGQETQYF
TRBV2	TRBJ2-5	.	CASRRVGGMETQYF
TRBV5-1	TRBJ2-7	.	CASNQGDEAYEQYF
TRBV9	TRBJ2-3	.	CASSPGTNPKVGTQYF
TRBV9	TRBJ2-7	TRBD2	CASSVGGEGYEQYF
TRBV10-3	TRBJ1-4	TRBD1	CAISATGTGFEKLFF
TRBV2	TRBJ1-5	TRBD1	CASSEGQAQPQHF
TRBV6-1	TRBJ2-3	TRBD2	CASRLGAGPTDTQYF
TRBV6-1	TRBJ1-3	.	CASSEVEGTGNTIYF
TRBV11-2	TRBJ2-1	.	CASSSGLSNVEQFF
TRBV19	TRBJ1-3	.	CASYNGISGNTIYF
TRBV19	TRBJ1-5	.	CASSDGPRGVKPQHF
TRBV7-9	TRBJ2-5	.	CASSLLSESQETQYF
TRBV4-2	TRBJ2-2	TRBD2	CASGLDNTGELFF
TRBV11-3	TRBJ2-7	TRBD2	CASSSLAAPQPDEQYF
TRBV9	TRBJ1-1	.	CASGTLDGGTEAFF
TRBV4-1	TRBJ1-3	TRBD1	CASSQLTGGRNTIYF
TRBV19	TRBJ1-5	.	CASSISSNQPQHF
TRBV28	TRBJ2-1	.	CASSLSPESYNEQFF
TRBV11-3	TRBJ1-2	TRBD1	CASSLYAGGSYGYTF
TRBV6-1	TRBJ2-3	.	CASSERVAVDTQYF
TRBV4-1	TRBJ2-1	.	CASSQVDRLNEQFF
TRBV5-1	TRBJ2-2	TRBD2	CASSTRLAAPGGELFF